The 4 T cell receptor beta chains below all came from one sample that was sequenced in a study of blood T cell repertoires in COVID-19 (dated by TCRdb to 2020 to 2021). The method was the immunoSEQ multiplex PCR assay. TCRdb obtained this table from immuneACCESS and retained in-frame rearrangements with V and J assigned. These tables miss some clones; where compared with another copy, unresolved V genes account for less than half of the shortfall, and the remainder is unexplained. The sample yields about 320,000 clones; approximately 88% were counted once. Of the sample, 5.2% falls within the top ten clones. The sample comprised PBMCs or T cells enriched from blood (not recorded which). These receptors all come from a man aged 55-75 years who had recovered from COVID-19.

The chain links TRBV28 to TRBJ1-4, with D possibly TRBD1 on 6 matching bases. Germline loops: CDR1 MDHEN, CDR2 SYDVKM. Trimming removed 6 bases from V and 4 bases from J, with 15 bases in between. The CDR3 consists of 15 residues. The CDR3 spells CASRWDNRFNEKLFF. The CDR3 DNA follows: TGTGCCAGCAGATGGGACAACCGATTTAATGAAAAACTGTTTTTT.

The gene calls are TRBV9 and TRBJ2-3; 12 bases agree with TRBD2. The CDR3 extends over 16 amino acids. V shed 4 bases and J 2 bases; nucleotides not matched to a gene: 5. Germline CDR1 SGDLS, CDR2 YYNGEE. Written as DNA, the CDR3 is TGTGCCAGCAGCTCACGGACTAGCGGGGTCACAGATACGCAGTATTTT. Protein product: CASSSRTSGVTDTQYF.

The chain links TRBV4-1 to TRBJ2-6; 11 nucleotides line up with TRBD1. Unmatched junction bases numbered 5, after V lost 7 bases and J lost 0 bases. CDR3 length equals 17 residues. The germline CDR1 and CDR2 sequences are MGHRA and YSYEKL. Written as DNA, the CDR3 is TGCGCCAGCAACCCCGGACAGGGGGCCTCTGGGGCCAACGTCCTGACTTTC. Protein sequence: CASNPGQGASGANVLTF.

The chain links TRBV6-2 or TRBV6-3 to TRBJ2-3, with 7 bases lining up with TRBD2. V trimming: 5 bases; J trimming: 6 bases; junction bases outside the gene matches: 8. Germline V lookup: CDR1 MNHEY, CDR2 SVGEGT. The length of the CDR3 is 14 residues. This CDR3 reads CASSGGLGGDTQYF. The CDR3 coding sequence is TGTGCCAGCAGTGGAGGTTTGGGGGGGGATACGCAGTATTTT.